The 11 T cell receptor beta chains given below trace back to one sample, sequenced in a study of CXCR3-negative and CXCR3-positive naive CD8 T cells. Libraries were UMI-labeled 5' RACE TRB cDNA. After re-calling the 5' RACE reads, TCRdb lists one entry per CDR3 protein, DNA absent. The sample includes fewer than 95,000 distinct CDR3 sequences. The sample comprised naive CXCR3- CD8+ T cells from blood. The subset: CD45RO-CCR7+CD27+CD95- naive CD8+ T cells lacking CXCR3 (TNR3-). Every receptor here comes from a human donor in good health. Some clones in this sample may be carry-over from other donors' samples.

The rearrangement uses TRBV7-6 and TRBJ1-3. In germline, CDR1 is SGHVS, CDR2 FNYEAQ. The CDR3 runs 15 residues. CDR3 sequence reads: CASSLQDYSGNTIYF.

The rearrangement uses TRBV6-2 or TRBV6-3 and TRBJ2-7. The germline CDR1 and CDR2 sequences are MNHEY and SVGEGT. The CDR3 runs to 12 residues. The CDR3 spells CASTDVEYEQYF.

The genes are TRBV10-2 and TRBJ2-7. The CDR3 is 14 residues long. The germline gives CDR1 WSHSY, CDR2 SAAADI. The CDR3: CASSELGASYEQYF.

V usage is TRBV7-9 and J usage is TRBJ2-7; TCRdb gives TRBD1 as the D gene, but with no DNA this cannot be confirmed. There are 14 residues in the CDR3. The germline gives CDR1 SEHNR, CDR2 FQNEAQ (reference sequence). CDR3 residues: CASSLETGAYEQYF.

This sequence joins TRBV11-3 and TRBJ2-2; TCRdb outputs TRBD1, but without DNA this stays unchecked. CDR1 is SGHNT, CDR2 YENEEA, per germline. This CDR3 is built from 17 residues. CDR3 sequence reads: CASSSEGDRASTGELFF. The full variable domain, completed using reference TRBV11-3 and TRBJ2-2, is EAGVVQSPRYKIIEKKQPVAFWCNPISGHNTLYWYLQNLGQGPELLIRYENEEAVDDSQLPKDRFSAERLKGVDSTLKIQPAELGDSAVYLCASSSEGDRASTGELFFGEGSRLTVL.

The chain joins TRBV7-9 to TRBJ2-7; absent DNA, TCRdb's TRBD1 call cannot be checked. The CDR3 loop spans 15 amino acids. The germline V gene encodes CDR1 SEHNR and CDR2 FQNEAQ (reference sequence). The CDR3 sequence: CASLRDRGQGYEQYF.

The chain is built from TRBV29-1 and TRBJ2-1; the D call from TCRdb, TRBD2, cannot be confirmed without DNA. CDR1 is SQVTM and CDR2 is ANQGSEA in the germline V gene. CDR3 size: 15 residues. The chain's CDR3 is CSVRRLAGGPNEQFF.

This chain joins TRBV19 and TRBJ1-1. The CDR3 is made up of 15 amino acids. CDR1 LNHDA and CDR2 SQIVND come from the germline V gene (reference sequence). CDR3 amino acids: CASSIYLTLNTEAFF.

This chain uses TRBV29-1 with TRBJ2-1; the TRBD1 assignment by TCRdb is unverifiable without DNA. Looked up from germline, CDR1 is SQVTM and CDR2 is ANQGSEA. This CDR3 is built from 14 residues. CDR3 loop: CSVEAAGEYNEQFF.

V gene TRBV21-1 combines with J gene TRBJ2-5; TCRdb indicates TRBD1, and absent DNA this call remains unverified. TRBV21-1 is a recognized pseudogene. This CDR3 is built from 15 residues. This chain's CDR3 is CASSKGRGGKETQYF.

This chain links TRBV6-1 with TRBJ2-2; checking the TCRdb D call of TRBD1 is not possible without DNA. The CDR3 has 17 residues. The germline CDR1 and CDR2 sequences are MNHNS and SASEGT. CDR3 amino acids: CASTGGGGSEDTGELFF.